There are a few counts of the clone carrying this T cell receptor (beta chain). The data stem from a study of T cells in Graves' hyperthyroidism and ophthalmopathy. Graves' hyperthyroidism was deemed stable given no ophthalmopathy progression within 18 months. Diagnosis rested on symptoms, serum thyroxine and TRAb, thyroid ultrasound, and orbital computed tomography. Out of over 7.5 ml of fresh peripheral blood came the PBMCs. RNA transcripts were the template for amplifying TCR beta CDR3 regions. During a first-round RT-PCR of the TCR CDR3, the HTBI primer set was used. A single record per CDR3 protein comes from TCRdb applying MiXCR to the multiplex PCR reads. The profile shows approximately 330,000 distinct CDR3 sequences, roughly 18% of them singletons. The CDR3 has 15 amino acids. Germline V gene data show CDR1 as SGHRS and CDR2 as YFSETQ. Losses at the gene ends were 2 bases for V and 4 bases for J; bases not matched to a gene: 4.

The clonotype was recovered from a woman between 50 and 59 years old with Graves' hyperthyroidism. Sequencing was performed on blood. The chain combines TRBV5-1 with TRBJ1-2; 11 nucleotides match TRBD1. Written as DNA, the CDR3 is TGCGCCAGCAGCTTTCTCGGGACAGGGGGCTATGGCTACACCTTC. Translation gives CASSFLGTGGYGYTF. The full variable domain, rest sourced from reference TRBV5-1 and TRBJ1-2, is KAGVTQTPRYLIKTRGQQVTLSCSPISGHRSVSWYQQTPGQGLQFLFEYFSETQRNKGNFPGRFSGRQFSNSRSEMNVSTLELGDSALYLCASSFLGTGGYGYTFGSGTRLTVV.